The 15 T cell receptor beta chains reported below all come from one sample, sequenced in a study of OX40 agonist ivuxolimab in advanced cancers. Clones were sequenced by immunoSEQ multiplex PCR, and TCRdb holds only the in-frame ones, with some missing. The sample has tens of thousands of clones; roughly nine tenths are singletons. The specimen comprised CD4+ or CD8+ T cells sorted from blood, sampled in a trial of the OX40 agonist ivuxolimab. The receptors derive from an adult with an advanced solid tumor such as melanoma, head and neck, liver or kidney cancer.

The gene calls are TRBV7-2 and TRBJ2-5; D call uncertain. Germline lookup yields CDR1 SGHTA and CDR2 FQGNSA. The V gene lost 5 bases and the J gene lost 7 bases, with 8 bases spanning the gap. The CDR3 is 11 amino acids. CDR3 sequence (DNA): TGTGCCAGCAGCGGGCTCGGGACCCAGTACTTC. Protein sequence: CASSGLGTQYF.

The chain employs TRBV7-9 and TRBJ2-5; 9 bases are shared with TRBD1. Germline trimming cut 5 bases from V and 3 bases from J; bases unmatched to any gene: 10. Germline V gene sequence: CDR1 SEHNR, CDR2 FQNEAQ (reference sequence). This CDR3 has 16 amino acids. In nucleotides, the CDR3 is TGTGCCAGCAGCGGCCGTCGGGACAGGGTCAAAGAGACCCAGTACTTC. Its translation: CASSGRRDRVKETQYF.

This rearrangement joins TRBV7-3 to TRBJ2-1; D may be TRBD2 (6 bases). The germline V and J ends were trimmed by 4 bases and 4 bases, with 8 bases remaining between them. The CDR3 consists of 13 residues. Germline CDR1 reads SGHTA; CDR2 reads FQGTGA. CDR3 amino acids: CASSSAGYNEQFF. CDR3 bases: TGTGCCAGCAGCTCAGCGGGTTACAATGAGCAGTTCTTC.

This rearrangement joins TRBV9 to TRBJ2-1; TRBD1 aligns across 8 bases. V shed 2 bases, J shed 3 bases, and the junction held 13 bases outside the gene matches. In germline, CDR1 is SGDLS, CDR2 YYNGEE. This CDR3 has 18 amino acids. The CDR3 sequence: CASSVTIMVQGGYNEQFF. The CDR3 DNA sequence: TGTGCCAGCAGCGTCACTATTATGGTACAGGGGGGCTACAATGAGCAGTTCTTC.

The chain carries TRBV5-4 and TRBJ1-4; 7 bases line up with TRBD1. Germline CDR1 and CDR2: SGHNT and YYREEE (reference sequence). The CDR3 has 14 residues. The J segment lost 8 bases and the V segment lost 6 bases, leaving 10 bases of the junction unmatched. As DNA, the CDR3 is TGTGCCAGCACCGATCAGGGGGGGCGCGAAAAACTGTTTTTT. Encoded protein: CASTDQGGREKLFF.

The genes are TRBV19 and TRBJ1-2; 7 nucleotides line up with TRBD1. Germline V gives CDR1 LNHDA, CDR2 SQIVND (reference sequence). This CDR3 region has 17 residues. V was pared by 0 bases and J by 0 bases, with 7 bases of the junction left unmatched. The CDR3, as DNA: TGTGCCAGTAGTATAGAAGGGGGCGCGATAGCTAACTATGGCTACACCTTC. This sequence encodes CASSIEGGAIANYGYTF.

The chain combines TRBV5-1 with TRBJ1-5; a possible D gene is TRBD1 (5 bases). The CDR3 extends over 14 amino acids. CDR1 and CDR2 (germline): SGHRS, YFSETQ. Trimming left V 4 bases short and J 3 bases short, with 11 bases between. The CDR3 reads CASSPDSPNQPQHF. The CDR3 region has the DNA TGCGCCAGCAGCCCAGACAGTCCCAATCAGCCCCAGCATTTT.

The chain recombines TRBV5-1 with TRBJ1-4, with 12 bases fitting TRBD1. Unmatched junction bases numbered 8, after V lost 3 bases and J lost 8 bases. CDR1 SGHRS and CDR2 YFSETQ come from the germline V gene. CDR3 length equals 16 residues. CDR3 amino acids: CASSWGQGASEEKLFF. Here the CDR3 DNA reads TGCGCCAGCAGCTGGGGACAGGGGGCGAGTGAAGAAAAACTGTTTTTT.

This sequence joins TRBV7-9 and TRBJ1-5; 9 positions match TRBD1. Germline assignment: CDR1 SEHNR and CDR2 FQNEAQ (reference sequence). This CDR3 contains 15 residues. V lost 5 bases to trimming and J lost 4 bases; unmatched junction nucleotides: 6. In DNA form, the CDR3 reads TGTGCCAGCAGCACCTGGACAGGGGAAAATCAGCCCCAGCATTTT. Protein: CASSTWTGENQPQHF.

The chain joins TRBV2 to TRBJ2-7; TRBD2 matches at 9 bases. This CDR3 is built from 19 residues. V shed 6 bases, J shed 6 bases, and the junction held 24 bases outside the gene matches. In germline, CDR1 is SNHLY, CDR2 FYNNEI. CDR3 loop: CASSRNPRGLTSGGIEQYF. The DNA of the CDR3 is TGTGCCAGCAGCCGCAACCCTCGAGGCTTGACTAGCGGAGGCATCGAGCAGTACTTC.

This chain links TRBV7-3 with TRBJ2-7; 7 nucleotides agree with TRBD1. The CDR3 extends over 13 amino acids. From germline, CDR1 is SGHTA and CDR2 FQGTGA. V shed 3 bases, J shed 5 bases, and the junction held 4 bases outside the gene matches. The DNA of the CDR3 is TGTGCCAGCAGCTTCCTAGGGGGCCACGAGCAGTACTTC. The encoded protein is CASSFLGGHEQYF.

The chain recombines TRBV2 with TRBJ1-5, with D perhaps matching TRBD1 (6 bases). Germline V gene data show CDR1 as SNHLY and CDR2 as FYNNEI. The CDR3 extends over 15 amino acids. The V end lost 6 bases, the J end lost 3 bases, and 15 bases lay between the germline ends. CDR3 sequence reads: CASRVRGGDNQPQHF. The CDR3 nucleotides read TGTGCCAGCAGGGTTAGGGGGGGCGACAATCAGCCCCAGCATTTT.

The chain recombines TRBV7-6 with TRBJ2-7, with D tentatively TRBD1 (5 bases). The CDR3 runs 15 residues. Germline loops: CDR1 SGHVS, CDR2 FNYEAQ. The V end lost 1 base, the J end lost 2 bases, and 12 bases lay between the germline ends. The DNA for the CDR3 is TGTGCCAGCAGCTTAGTTTCAGGGTCAACCTACGAGCAGTACTTC. This codes for CASSLVSGSTYEQYF.

The V call is TRBV5-8, the J call TRBJ1-2, with TRBD1 as a possible D gene (5 bases). From germline, CDR1 is SGHTS and CDR2 YDEGEE. This CDR3 has 13 residues. Trimming shortened V by 0 bases and J by 7 bases, and 10 bases separated the two germline ends. In nucleotides, the CDR3 is TGTGCCAGCAGCTTGGGAGGGGCCGGTGGCTACACCTTC. Protein: CASSLGGAGGYTF.

The chain is built from TRBV6-5 and TRBJ2-3; tentatively, D is TRBD2 (6 bases). Germline assignment: CDR1 MNHEY and CDR2 SVGAGI. This CDR3 is built from 14 residues. Trimming cost V 3 bases and J 2 bases, with 9 bases left between them. CDR3 amino acids: CASSYGGPTDTQYF. DNA for the CDR3: TGTGCCAGCAGTTATGGAGGGCCCACAGATACGCAGTATTTT.